Presented here are 5 T cell receptor beta chains from one specimen sequenced in a study of cytomegalovirus exposure and HLA in healthy donors. The PCR used 60 Vbeta and 13 Jbeta primers. The repertoire was sequenced with immunoSEQ multiplex PCR; TCRdb's copy has only in-frame clones and lacks some. The sample yields approximately 160,000 clones, approximately 72% seen once. Sample: PBMCs. Receptors were obtained from a man between 18 and 35 years old in good health and CMV-seronegative.

This clone came up once. CDR3 nucleotides: TGTGCCAGTAGTATAGCATTCAGGGCACCAACAGATACGCAGTATTTT. Protein sequence: CASSIAFRAPTDTQYF. The V and J genes are TRBV19 and TRBJ2-3, with a possible D match to TRBD1 (5 bases). The length of the CDR3 is 16 residues. CDR1 and CDR2 (germline): LNHDA, SQIVND (reference sequence). Trimming took 1 base from V and 3 from J, leaving 14 bases between them.

The V and J genes are TRBV11-2 and TRBJ2-3; D is uncertain. Trimming removed 5 bases at V and 1 base at J, with 19 bases between. The V gene's germline CDR1 is SGHAT and CDR2 FQNNGV. CDR3 length: 17 residues. This CDR3 is CASSPPRTQGGTDTQYF. The CDR3 DNA is TGTGCCAGCAGCCCACCCCGAACTCAAGGAGGCACAGATACGCAGTATTTT. Drawing the rest from reference TRBV11-2 and TRBJ2-3, the complete variable domain is EAGVAQSPRYKIIEKRQSVAFWCNPISGHATLYWYQQILGQGPKLLIQFQNNGVVDDSQLPKDRFSAERLKGVDSTLKIQPAKLEDSAVYLCASSPPRTQGGTDTQYFGPGTRLTVL.

This clone was seen a few times. This rearrangement joins TRBV6-5 to TRBJ1-2; 7 nucleotides match TRBD1. The CDR3 runs to 11 residues. CDR1 and CDR2 from the germline V gene are MNHEY and SVGAGI. V lost 6 bases to trimming and J lost 6 bases; unmatched junction nucleotides: 1. CDR3 DNA sequence: TGTGCCAGCAGGCAGGGGGATGGCTACACCTTC. This gives the protein CASRQGDGYTF.

V gene TRBV9 combines with J gene TRBJ1-2, with 10 bases matching TRBD1. V shed 0 bases and J 7 bases; nucleotides not matched to a gene: 3. There are 14 residues in the CDR3. Germline V gene lookup returns CDR1 SGDLS and CDR2 YYNGEE. The CDR3 sequence: CASSVAWDRGGYTF. The DNA of the CDR3 is TGTGCCAGCAGCGTAGCTTGGGACAGGGGTGGCTACACCTTC.

With respect to this clone: Other nucleotide sequences in the sample specify the same CDR3. CDR3 sequence (DNA): TGCGCCAGCAGCTTGGAGGGGGTGCCCTACAATGAGCAGTTCTTC. Protein product: CASSLEGVPYNEQFF. The chain recombines TRBV5-1 with TRBJ2-1; TRBD1 might be the D (6 bases). Trimming cost V 0 bases and J 2 bases, with 9 bases left between them. Germline V CDR1 and CDR2: SGHRS, YFSETQ. The CDR3 is 15 residues long. The variable domain in full, completed from reference TRBV5-1 and TRBJ2-1, reads KAGVTQTPRYLIKTRGQQVTLSCSPISGHRSVSWYQQTPGQGLQFLFEYFSETQRNKGNFPGRFSGRQFSNSRSEMNVSTLELGDSALYLCASSLEGVPYNEQFFGPGTRLTVL.